This T cell receptor beta chain was profiled in a study of CD8 T cells in ankylosing spondylitis listed by TCRdb under 2017. At the level of the whole study: The study profiled T cell receptor beta repertoires in healthy donors and ankylosing spondylitis patients to find disease-linked TCR variants. The full study cohort was made up of 25 ankylosing spondylitis patients and about a hundred healthy donors. Peripheral blood samples were taken, and synovial fluid was additionally collected from ankylosing spondylitis patients. What the study reported, not specific to this receptor: The disease-linked clones showed a CD8+ phenotype and occurred at relatively low frequencies in peripheral blood. A TCR beta motif made up of several highly homologous amino acid variants appeared to be characteristic of blood from ankylosing spondylitis patients. The disease-linked clones were reported as significantly enriched in matched synovial fluid samples from ankylosing spondylitis patients. Some motif variants had previously been reported in the synovial fluid and blood of reactive arthritis patients, which suggests shared mechanisms of disease initiation.

This clonotype was recorded a few times. No cognate antigen has been identified for it. Base qualities are not at hand, and no much larger clone is one base apart. The instrument was an Illumina HiSeq 2500. TCR beta libraries were prepared by quantitative 5'-RACE with molecular barcodes. In the authors' own workflow: A new computational method based on a probabilistic model of VDJ rearrangement was used to identify disease-linked TCR variants. The public reads were reprocessed in TCRdb via fastp at Q25 and MiXCR, keeping in-frame beta chains. Entries are consolidated by CDR3 protein sequence, retaining the most common genes and DNA. What appears here as the V and J calls and clone size reflects TCRdb's work, not the paper's. Counted in this sample were 400,000 to 450,000 distinct CDR3 sequences; about 15% of them appeared once. The ten largest clones represent over 1% of the sample. V lost 4 bases and J lost 4 bases, and the count of bases not matched to a germline gene is 13. Including cysteine and phenylalanine, the CDR3 has 18 amino acids. Just the 54-base CDR3 DNA is kept, in frame starting at base 1. As encoded in the germline V gene, CDR1 is MGHRA while CDR2 is YSYEKL.

The rearranged segments are TRBV4-1 and TRBJ1-6, with TRBD1 matching 7 junction bases. This TCR derives from a male donor with ankylosing spondylitis. The sequenced sample consisted of blood, either unsorted or a sorted T cell fraction (not recorded which). The CDR3 protein: CASSPNPRETGYNSPLHF. The nucleotide sequence is given as TGCGCCAGCAGCCCCAATCCCCGAGAGACAGGGTATAATTCACCCCTCCACTTT.